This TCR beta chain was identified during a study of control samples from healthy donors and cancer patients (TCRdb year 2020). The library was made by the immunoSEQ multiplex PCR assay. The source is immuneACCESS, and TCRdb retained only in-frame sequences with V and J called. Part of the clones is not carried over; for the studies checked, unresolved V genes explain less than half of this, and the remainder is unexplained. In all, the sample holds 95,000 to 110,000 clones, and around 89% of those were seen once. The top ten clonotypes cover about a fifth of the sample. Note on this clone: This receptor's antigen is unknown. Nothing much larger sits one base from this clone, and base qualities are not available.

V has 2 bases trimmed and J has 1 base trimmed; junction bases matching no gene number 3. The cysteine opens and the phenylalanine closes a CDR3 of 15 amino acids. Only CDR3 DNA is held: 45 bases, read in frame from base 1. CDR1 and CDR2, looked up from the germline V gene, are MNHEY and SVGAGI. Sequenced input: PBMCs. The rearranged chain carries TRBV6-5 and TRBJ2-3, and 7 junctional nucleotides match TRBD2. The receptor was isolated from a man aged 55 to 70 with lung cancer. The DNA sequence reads TGTGCCAGCAGTTACCCGAGCGGGGGCACAGATACGCAGTATTTT. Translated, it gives CASSYPSGGTDTQYF.